The present T cell receptor beta chain was sequenced within a study of blood T cell repertoires in COVID-19. Study-wide background: Sources were T cells, B-cell-depleted T cells, or PBMCs; the material itself was cDNA or gDNA.

This table comes from immunoSEQ multiplex PCR, and its TCRdb copy is limited to in-frame clones, with some not included. The table shows roughly 100,000 clones, with roughly 80% occurring only once. This CDR3 is built from 15 residues. Unmatched junction bases numbered 6, after V lost 5 bases and J lost 2 bases. Germline V gene sequence: CDR1 MDHEN, CDR2 SYDVKM. V is TRBV28 and J is TRBJ2-7, with 10 bases matching TRBD1. The sample was peripheral blood. This TCR was sampled from a man between 65 and 85 years old with active or convalescent COVID-19. The CDR3 here is CASSLGQGIPYEQYF. CDR3 nucleotides: TGTGCCAGCAGTCTGGGACAGGGGATTCCCTACGAGCAGTACTTC.